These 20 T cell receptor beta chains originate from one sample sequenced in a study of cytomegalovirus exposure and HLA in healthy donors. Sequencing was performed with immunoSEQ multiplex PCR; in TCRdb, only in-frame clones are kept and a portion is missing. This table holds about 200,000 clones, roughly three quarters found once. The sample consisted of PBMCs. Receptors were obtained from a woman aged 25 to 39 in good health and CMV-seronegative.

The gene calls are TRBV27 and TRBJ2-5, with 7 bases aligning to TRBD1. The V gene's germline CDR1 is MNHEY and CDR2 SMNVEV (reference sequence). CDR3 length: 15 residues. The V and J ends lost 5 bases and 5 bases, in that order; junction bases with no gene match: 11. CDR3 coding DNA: TGTGCCAGCAGTATAACAGGGGCCCCGAGGGAGACCCAGTACTTC. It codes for CASSITGAPRETQYF.

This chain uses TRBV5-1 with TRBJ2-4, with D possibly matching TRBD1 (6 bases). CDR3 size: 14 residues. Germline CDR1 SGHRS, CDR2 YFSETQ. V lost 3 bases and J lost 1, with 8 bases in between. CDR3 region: CASSSGQAKNIQYF. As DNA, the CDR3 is TGCGCCAGCAGCTCAGGACAGGCCAAAAACATTCAGTACTTC.

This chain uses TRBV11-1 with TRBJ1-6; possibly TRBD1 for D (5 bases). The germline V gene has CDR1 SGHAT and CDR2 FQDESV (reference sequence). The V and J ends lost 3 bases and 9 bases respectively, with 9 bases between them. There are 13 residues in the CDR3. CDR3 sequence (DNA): TGTGCCAGCAGCTTCGGAGGGACTTCACCCCTCCACTTT. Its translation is CASSFGGTSPLHF.

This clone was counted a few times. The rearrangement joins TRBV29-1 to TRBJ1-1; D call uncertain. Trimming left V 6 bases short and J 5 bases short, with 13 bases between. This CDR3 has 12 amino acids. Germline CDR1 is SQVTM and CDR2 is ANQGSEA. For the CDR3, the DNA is TGCAGCGTCGGCGGGCGTGTGACTGAAGCTTTCTTT. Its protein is CSVGGRVTEAFF.

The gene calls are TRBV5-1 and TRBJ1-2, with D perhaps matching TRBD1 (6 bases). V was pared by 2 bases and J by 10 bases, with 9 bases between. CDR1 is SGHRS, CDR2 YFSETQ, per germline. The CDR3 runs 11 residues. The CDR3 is CASSFRGDYTF. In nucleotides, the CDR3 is TGCGCCAGCAGCTTCAGGGGTGACTACACCTTC.

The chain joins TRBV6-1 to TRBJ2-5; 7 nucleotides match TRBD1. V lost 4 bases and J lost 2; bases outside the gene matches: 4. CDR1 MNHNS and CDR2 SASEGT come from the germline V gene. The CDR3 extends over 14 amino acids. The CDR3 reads CASSGGQPQETQYF. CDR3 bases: TGTGCCAGCAGTGGGGGACAGCCTCAAGAGACCCAGTACTTC.

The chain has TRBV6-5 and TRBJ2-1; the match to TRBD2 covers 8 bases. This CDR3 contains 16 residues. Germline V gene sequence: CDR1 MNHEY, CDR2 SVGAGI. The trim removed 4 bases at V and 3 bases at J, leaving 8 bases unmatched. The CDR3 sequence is CASSSPGTRIYNEQFF. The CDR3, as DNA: TGTGCCAGCAGTTCCCCCGGGACTAGAATCTACAATGAGCAGTTCTTC.

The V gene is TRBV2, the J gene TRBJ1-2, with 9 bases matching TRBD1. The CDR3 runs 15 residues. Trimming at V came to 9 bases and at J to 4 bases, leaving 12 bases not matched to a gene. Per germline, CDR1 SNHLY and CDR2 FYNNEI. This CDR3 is CARGGAGQGFYGYTF. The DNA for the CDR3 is TGTGCCAGGGGAGGGGCGGGACAGGGTTTCTATGGCTACACCTTC. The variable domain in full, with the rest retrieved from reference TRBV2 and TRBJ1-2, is EPEVTQTPSHQVTQMGQEVILRCVPISNHLYFYWYRQILGQKVEFLVSFYNNEISEKSEIFDDQFSVERPDGSNFTLKIRSTKLEDSAMYFCARGGAGQGFYGYTFGSGTRLTVV.

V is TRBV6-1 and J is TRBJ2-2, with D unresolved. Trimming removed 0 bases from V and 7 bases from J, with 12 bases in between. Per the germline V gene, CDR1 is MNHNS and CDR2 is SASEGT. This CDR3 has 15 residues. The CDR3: CASSEALTVYGELFF. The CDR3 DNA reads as TGTGCCAGCAGTGAAGCGTTAACAGTTTACGGGGAGCTGTTTTTT.

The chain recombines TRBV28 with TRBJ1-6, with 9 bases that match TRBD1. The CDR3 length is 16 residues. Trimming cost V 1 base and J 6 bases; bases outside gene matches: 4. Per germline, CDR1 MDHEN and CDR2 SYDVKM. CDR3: CASSLFGTGINSPLHF. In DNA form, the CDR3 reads TGTGCCAGCAGTTTATTCGGGACAGGGATTAATTCACCCCTCCACTTT.

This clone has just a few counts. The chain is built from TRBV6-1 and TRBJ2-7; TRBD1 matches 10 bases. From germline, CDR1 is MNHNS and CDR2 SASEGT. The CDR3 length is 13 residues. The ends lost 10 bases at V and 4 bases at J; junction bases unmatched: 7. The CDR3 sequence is CATSTGGGYEQYF. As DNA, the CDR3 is TGTGCCACTTCGACAGGGGGCGGGTACGAGCAGTACTTC.

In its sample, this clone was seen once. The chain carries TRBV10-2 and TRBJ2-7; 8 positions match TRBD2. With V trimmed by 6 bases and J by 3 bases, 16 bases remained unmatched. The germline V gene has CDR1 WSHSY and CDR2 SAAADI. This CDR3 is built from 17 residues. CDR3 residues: CASRGEPGTRGYYEQYF. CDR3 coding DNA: TGCGCCAGCAGAGGGGAACCGGGGACTAGGGGATACTACGAGCAGTACTTC.

Here the CDR3 reads CASSTPLGSGGSTDTQYF. The CDR3 DNA reads as TGCGCCAGCAGCACTCCTCTGGGGAGCGGGGGAAGCACAGATACGCAGTATTTT. The V and J genes are TRBV4-1 and TRBJ2-3; TRBD2 matches 8 bases. Germline CDR1 reads MGHRA; CDR2 reads YSYEKL. V lost 5 bases and J lost 0; bases outside the gene matches: 13. The CDR3 has 18 amino acids.

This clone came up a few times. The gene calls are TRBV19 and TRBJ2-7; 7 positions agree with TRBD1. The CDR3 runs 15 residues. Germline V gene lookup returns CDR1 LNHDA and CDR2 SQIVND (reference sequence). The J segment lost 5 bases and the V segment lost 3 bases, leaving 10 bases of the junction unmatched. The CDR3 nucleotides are TGTGCCAGTAGTATTATAGGACAGGATCGAAACGAGCAGTACTTC. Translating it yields CASSIIGQDRNEQYF.

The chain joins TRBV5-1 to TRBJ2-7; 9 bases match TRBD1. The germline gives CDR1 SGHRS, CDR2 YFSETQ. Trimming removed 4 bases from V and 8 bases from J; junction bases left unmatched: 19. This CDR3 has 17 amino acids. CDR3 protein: CASSPNHPGTGQVKQYF. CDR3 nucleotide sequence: TGCGCCAGCAGCCCAAACCACCCCGGGACAGGGCAAGTGAAGCAGTACTTC.

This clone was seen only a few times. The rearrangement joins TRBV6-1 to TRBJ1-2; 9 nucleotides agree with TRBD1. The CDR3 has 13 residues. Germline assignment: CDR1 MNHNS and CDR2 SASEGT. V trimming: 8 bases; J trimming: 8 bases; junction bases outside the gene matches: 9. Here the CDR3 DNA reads TGTGCCAGCGCTCCCCGGGACAGGGAAGGCTACACCTTC. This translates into CASAPRDREGYTF.

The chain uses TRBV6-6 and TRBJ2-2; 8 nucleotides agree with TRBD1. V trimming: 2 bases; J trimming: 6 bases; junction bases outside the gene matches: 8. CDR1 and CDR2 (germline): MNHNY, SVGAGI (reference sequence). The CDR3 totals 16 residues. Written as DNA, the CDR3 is TGTGCCAGCAGTTACCCCTGGACAGGGAGAGCCGGGGAGCTGTTTTTT. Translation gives CASSYPWTGRAGELFF.

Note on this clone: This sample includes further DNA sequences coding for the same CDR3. The CDR3 loop reads CASRPDRGTEAFF. The CDR3 DNA reads TGTGCCAGCAGGCCTGACAGGGGTACTGAAGCTTTCTTT. The chain couples TRBV6-5 to TRBJ1-1, with 8 bases matching TRBD1. Germline loops: CDR1 MNHEY, CDR2 SVGAGI. With 6 bases clipped from V and 5 bases from J, the junction kept 5 bases outside the gene matches. This CDR3 contains 13 residues.

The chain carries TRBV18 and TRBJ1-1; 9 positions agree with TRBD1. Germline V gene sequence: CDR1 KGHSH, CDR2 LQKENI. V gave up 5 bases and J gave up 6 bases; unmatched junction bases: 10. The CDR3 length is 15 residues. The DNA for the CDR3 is TGTGCCAGCTCAGCATCCACACAGGGGGCAGCTGAAGCTTTCTTT. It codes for CASSASTQGAAEAFF.

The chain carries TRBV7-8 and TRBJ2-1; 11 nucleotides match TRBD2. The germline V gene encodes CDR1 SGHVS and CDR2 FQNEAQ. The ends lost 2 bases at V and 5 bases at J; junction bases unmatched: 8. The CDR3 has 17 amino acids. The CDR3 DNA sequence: TGTGCCAGCAGCTTAACTCCGGGACTAGCGGTAAACAATGAGCAGTTCTTC. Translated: CASSLTPGLAVNNEQFF.